Detailed here is one T cell receptor (beta chain). Only in-frame clones appear in the TCRdb table, and some are missing; sequencing was by immunoSEQ multiplex PCR. The table has about 360,000 clones, roughly 86% seen once. These data come from a study of blood T cell repertoires in COVID-19. Sample: peripheral blood. The TCR originated in a human donor in a cohort sampled during active COVID-19.

CDR3 loop: CASSTSGGNTGELFF. CDR3 nucleotides: TGTGCCAGCAGTACTAGCGGGGGGAACACCGGGGAGCTGTTTTTT. The chain joins TRBV2 to TRBJ2-2, with 11 bases lining up with TRBD2. Germline lookup yields CDR1 SNHLY and CDR2 FYNNEI. The CDR3 is made up of 15 amino acids. Trimming cost V 5 bases and J 1 base; bases outside gene matches: 0.